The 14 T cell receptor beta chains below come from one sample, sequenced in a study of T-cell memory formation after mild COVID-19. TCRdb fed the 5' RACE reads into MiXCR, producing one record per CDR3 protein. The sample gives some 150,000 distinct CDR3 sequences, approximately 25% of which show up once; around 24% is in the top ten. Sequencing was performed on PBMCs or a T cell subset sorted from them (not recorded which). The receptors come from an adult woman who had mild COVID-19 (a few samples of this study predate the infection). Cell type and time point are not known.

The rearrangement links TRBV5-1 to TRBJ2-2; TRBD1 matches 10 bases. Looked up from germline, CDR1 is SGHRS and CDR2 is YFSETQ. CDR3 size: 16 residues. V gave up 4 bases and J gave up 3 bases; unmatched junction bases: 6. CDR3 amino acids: CASSPATGGYTGELFF. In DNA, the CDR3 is TGCGCCAGCAGCCCGGCGACAGGGGGCTACACCGGGGAGCTGTTTTTT.

The chain's CDR3 is CAWSVGLANEQYF. For the CDR3, the DNA is TGTGCCTGGAGTGTTGGTCTAGCTAACGAGCAGTACTTC. The rearrangement uses TRBV30 and TRBJ2-7; tentatively, D is TRBD2 (5 bases). CDR3 size: 13 residues. Looked up from germline, CDR1 is GTSNPN and CDR2 is SVGIG (reference sequence). V lost 0 bases, J lost 5 bases, and 11 bases lay in between.

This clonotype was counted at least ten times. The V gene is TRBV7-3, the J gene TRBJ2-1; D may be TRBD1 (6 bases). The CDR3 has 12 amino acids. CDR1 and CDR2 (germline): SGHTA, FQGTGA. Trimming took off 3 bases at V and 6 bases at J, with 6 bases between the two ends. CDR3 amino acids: CASSLTGNEQFF. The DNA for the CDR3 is TGTGCCAGCAGCTTGACAGGCAATGAGCAGTTCTTC. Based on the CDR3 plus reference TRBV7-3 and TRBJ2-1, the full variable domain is GAGVSQTPSNKVTEKGKYVELRCDPISGHTALYWYRQSLGQGPEFLIYFQGTGAADDSGLPNDRFFAVRPEGSVSTLKIQRTERGDSAVYLCASSLTGNEQFFGPGTRLTVL.

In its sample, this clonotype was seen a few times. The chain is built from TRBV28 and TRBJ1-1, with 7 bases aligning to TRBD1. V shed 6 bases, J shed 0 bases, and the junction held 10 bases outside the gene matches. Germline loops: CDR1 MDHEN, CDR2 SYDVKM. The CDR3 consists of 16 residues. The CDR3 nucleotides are TGTGCCAGCAGCATTTTGACAGGGACTATGAACACTGAAGCTTTCTTT. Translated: CASSILTGTMNTEAFF.

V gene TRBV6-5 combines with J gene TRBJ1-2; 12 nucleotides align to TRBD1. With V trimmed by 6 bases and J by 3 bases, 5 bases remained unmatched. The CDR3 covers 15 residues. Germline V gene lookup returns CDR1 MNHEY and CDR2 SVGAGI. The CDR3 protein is CASSSGTGGDYGYTF. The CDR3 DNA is TGTGCCAGCAGCTCCGGGACAGGGGGCGACTATGGCTACACCTTC.

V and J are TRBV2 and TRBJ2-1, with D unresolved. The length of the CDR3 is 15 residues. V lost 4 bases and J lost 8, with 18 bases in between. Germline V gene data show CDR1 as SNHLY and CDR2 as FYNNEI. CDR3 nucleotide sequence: TGTGCCAGCAGTGCTGAAGCCAACCGGAACCATGAGCAGTTCTTC. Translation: CASSAEANRNHEQFF.

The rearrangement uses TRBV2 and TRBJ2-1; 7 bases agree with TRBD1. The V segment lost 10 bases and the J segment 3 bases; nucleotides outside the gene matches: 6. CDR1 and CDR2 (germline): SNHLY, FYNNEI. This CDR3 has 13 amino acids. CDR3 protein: CATRTGSYNEQFF. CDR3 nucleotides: TGTGCCACCAGGACAGGTAGCTACAATGAGCAGTTCTTC.

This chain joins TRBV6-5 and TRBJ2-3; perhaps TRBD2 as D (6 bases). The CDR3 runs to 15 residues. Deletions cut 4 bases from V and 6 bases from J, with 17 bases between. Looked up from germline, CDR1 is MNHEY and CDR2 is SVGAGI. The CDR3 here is CASSSTGLLRDTQYF. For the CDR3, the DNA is TGTGCCAGCAGTTCGACGGGACTTCTTCGGGATACGCAGTATTTT.

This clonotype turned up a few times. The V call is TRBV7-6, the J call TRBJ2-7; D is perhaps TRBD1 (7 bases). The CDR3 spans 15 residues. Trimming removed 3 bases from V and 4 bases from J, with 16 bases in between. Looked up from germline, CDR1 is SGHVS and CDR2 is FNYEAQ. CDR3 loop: CASSFRTGGEYEQYF. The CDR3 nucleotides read TGTGCCAGCAGCTTTCGGACAGGAGGGGAGTACGAGCAGTACTTC.

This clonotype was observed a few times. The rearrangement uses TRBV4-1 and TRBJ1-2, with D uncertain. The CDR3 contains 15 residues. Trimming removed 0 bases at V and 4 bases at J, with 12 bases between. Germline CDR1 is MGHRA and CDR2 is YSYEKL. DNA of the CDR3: TGCGCCAGCAGCCAAGATTACGGTGCGGGCTATGGCTACACCTTC. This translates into CASSQDYGAGYGYTF.

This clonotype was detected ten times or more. The CDR3 here is CSARDGPGSGYTF. CDR3 DNA sequence: TGCAGTGCTAGAGATGGTCCCGGATCTGGCTACACCTTC. The genes are TRBV20-1 and TRBJ1-2; D gene ambiguous. Trimming removed 0 bases at V and 7 bases at J, with 12 bases between. Germline CDR1 is DFQATT and CDR2 is SNEGSKA (reference sequence). CDR3 size: 13 residues.

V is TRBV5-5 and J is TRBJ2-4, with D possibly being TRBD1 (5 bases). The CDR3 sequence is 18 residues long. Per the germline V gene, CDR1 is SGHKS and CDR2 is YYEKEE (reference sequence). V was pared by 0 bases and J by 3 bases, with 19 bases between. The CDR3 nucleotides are TGTGCCAGCAGCTTGGCTTGGCAGGGAAACCCTGTCAAAAACATTCAGTACTTC. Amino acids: CASSLAWQGNPVKNIQYF.

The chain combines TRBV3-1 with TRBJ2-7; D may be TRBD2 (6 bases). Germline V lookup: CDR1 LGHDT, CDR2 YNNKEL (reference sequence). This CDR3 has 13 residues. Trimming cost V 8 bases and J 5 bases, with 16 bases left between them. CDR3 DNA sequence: TGTGCCAGCGCCGCGGGGCCTTCCAACGAGCAGTACTTC. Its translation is CASAAGPSNEQYF.

The CDR3 region has the DNA TGTGCCAGCAGTTCAGGGGGGTTAACTGAAGCTTTCTTT. Translating gives CASSSGGLTEAFF. The rearrangement links TRBV27 to TRBJ1-1, with 7 bases identical to TRBD1. J lost 5 bases, V lost 4 bases, and 4 bases had no gene match. CDR3 length: 13 residues. Germline V gives CDR1 MNHEY, CDR2 SMNVEV (reference sequence).